These T cell receptor beta chains were read from a single sample in a study of blood T cell repertoires in COVID-19. Produced via immunoSEQ multiplex PCR; TCRdb's table is partial and in-frame only. The sample lists some 130,000 clones, around nine tenths occurring once. What was sequenced was peripheral blood. These receptors all stem from a man aged 55 to 69 with COVID-19, enrolled during active disease. CDR3s include the opening cysteine and the closing phenylalanine or tryptophan. The order of the fields is V gene, clone size, D gene, J gene, CDR3 protein, CDR3 DNA. A D gene is named only where the DNA matches it firmly. Expanded clones are given a class, and other clones once, few, many or no size at all.

TRBV7-7	-	TRBD1	TRBJ2-7	CASSLGQGAAYEQYF	TGTGCTAGCAGCTTAGGTCAGGGGGCCGCCTACGAGCAGTACTTC
TRBV4-2	-	-	TRBJ1-5	CASSQDREANQPQHF	TGTGCCAGCAGCCAAGACAGGGAGGCGAATCAGCCCCAGCATTTT
TRBV6-2/TRBV6-3	few	-	TRBJ1-6	CASSPTSQINSPLHF	TGTGCCAGCAGTCCCACTTCACAGATCAATTCACCCCTCCACTTT
TRBV5-6	-	TRBD2	TRBJ2-1	CASSLAASGYSYNEQFF	TGTGCCAGCAGCTTGGCGGCTAGCGGGTACTCCTACAATGAGCAGTTCTTC
TRBV4-2	-	-	TRBJ2-3	CASSHPSTDTQYF	TGTGCCAGCAGCCATCCTAGCACAGATACGCAGTATTTT
TRBV11-2	-	-	TRBJ1-2	CASSLERRNYYGYTF	TGTGCCAGCAGCTTAGAGCGGAGAAACTACTATGGCTACACCTTC
TRBV4-3	-	-	TRBJ2-7	CASSQDTGRVYEQYF	TGCGCCAGCAGCCAAGACACAGGGAGGGTTTACGAGCAGTACTTC
TRBV12-3/TRBV12-4	-	-	TRBJ1-1	CASSGTGVRAFF	TGTGCCAGCAGTGGGACTGGAGTTAGGGCTTTCTTT
TRBV19	few	TRBD1	TRBJ1-5	CASGQGYSNQPQHF	TGTGCCAGTGGACAGGGCTATAGCAATCAGCCCCAGCATTTT
TRBV4-3	-	-	TRBJ2-3	CASSHRSGGADTQYF	TGCGCCAGCAGCCACCGTTCGGGGGGCGCAGATACGCAGTATTTT
TRBV7-6	-	-	TRBJ1-1	CASSLVGGASPFEAFF	TGTGCCAGCAGCTTAGTTGGGGGGGCATCCCCCTTTGAAGCTTTCTTT
TRBV7-2	-	-	TRBJ1-1	CASSLVLTVFNTEAFF	TGTGCCAGCAGCTTAGTTCTGACAGTGTTTAACACTGAAGCTTTCTTT
TRBV6-6	-	TRBD1	TRBJ2-7	CASSVRDRASYEQYF	TGTGCCAGCAGTGTCCGGGACAGGGCTTCCTACGAGCAGTACTTC
TRBV7-3	-	TRBD1	TRBJ2-7	CASSFGGTGGHEQYF	TGTGCCAGCAGCTTTGGTGGGACAGGGGGCCACGAGCAGTACTTC
TRBV30	-	TRBD1	TRBJ1-4	CAWIAGGNEKLFF	TGTGCCTGGATAGCAGGGGGGAATGAAAAACTGTTTTTT
TRBV5-6	few	-	TRBJ1-1	CASSLPTGAKEAFF	TGTGCCAGCAGCTTGCCGACGGGAGCCAAAGAAGCTTTCTTT
TRBV24-1	-	TRBD1	TRBJ1-1	CATRPPGQGAAAFF	TGTGCCACCCGCCCGCCGGGACAGGGGGCCGCAGCTTTCTTT
TRBV6-5	-	-	TRBJ2-2	CASKYTDTGELFF	TGTGCCAGCAAGTACACCGACACCGGGGAGCTGTTTTTT
TRBV12-3/TRBV12-4	-	TRBD1	TRBJ2-1	CASSVGQRDQQFF	TGTGCCAGCAGTGTGGGACAGCGTGACCAGCAGTTCTTC
TRBV30	once	TRBD1	TRBJ2-7	CAWRDRGNSYEQYF	TGTGCCTGGAGGGACAGGGGAAACTCCTACGAGCAGTACTTC
TRBV12-5	-	-	TRBJ1-6	CASGTPGGLDSPLHF	TGTGCTAGTGGGACCCCGGGGGGCTTGGATTCACCCCTCCACTTT
TRBV19	-	-	TRBJ2-7	CASSRLGTYEQYF	TGTGCCAGTAGTCGGCTAGGAACCTACGAGCAGTACTTC
TRBV5-6	-	TRBD1	TRBJ1-1	CASSQSGTDSMNTEAFF	TGTGCCAGCAGCCAATCGGGGACAGATTCGATGAACACTGAAGCTTTCTTT
TRBV28	once	-	TRBJ2-5	CASSLRGSPQETQYF	TGTGCCAGCAGTTTAAGGGGCAGCCCTCAAGAGACCCAGTACTTC
TRBV5-1	-	TRBD1	TRBJ1-5	CASSLYYSRDREVQPQHF	TGCGCCAGCAGCCTTTATTATTCCCGGGACAGGGAGGTTCAGCCCCAGCATTTT
TRBV20-1	-	-	TRBJ1-2	CSASLRELLYGYTF	TGCAGTGCTAGTCTCCGGGAACTGCTCTATGGCTACACCTTC
TRBV9	-	TRBD1	TRBJ1-6	CASSVQDRAASPLHF	TGTGCCAGCAGCGTACAGGACAGGGCGGCTTCACCCCTCCACTTT
TRBV11-2	-	-	TRBJ1-3	CASSLEGGSGNTIYF	TGTGCCAGCAGCTTAGAGGGGGGCTCTGGAAACACCATATATTTT
TRBV29-1	-	-	TRBJ2-1	CSVEAVRNNEQFF	TGCAGCGTTGAAGCAGTCAGAAACAATGAGCAGTTCTTC
TRBV5-1	-	TRBD2	TRBJ2-3	CASSPTSGGGTDTQYF	TGCGCCAGCAGCCCGACTAGCGGGGGGGGCACAGATACGCAGTATTTT
TRBV6-2/TRBV6-3	-	TRBD2	TRBJ2-5	CASSPSGTSGGTQYF	TGTGCCAGCAGTCCGTCCGGGACTAGCGGGGGGACCCAGTACTTC
TRBV6-2/TRBV6-3	-	TRBD1	TRBJ1-6	CASSDPDRGFTSSYNSPLHF	TGTGCCAGCAGCGATCCCGACAGGGGGTTTACCTCCTCCTATAATTCACCCCTCCACTTT
TRBV11-1	-	-	TRBJ2-6	CASSVLLGANVLTF	TGTGCCAGCAGCGTACTACTTGGGGCCAACGTCCTGACTTTC
TRBV28	-	TRBD1	TRBJ2-3	CASSSGGDTQYF	TGTGCCAGCAGTTCAGGGGGAGATACGCAGTATTTT
TRBV7-2	few	TRBD1	TRBJ2-1	CASSFEGANEQFF	TGTGCCAGCAGCTTCGAGGGGGCAAATGAGCAGTTCTTC
TRBV2	-	-	TRBJ2-2	CASTRVAGATGELFF	TGTGCCAGCACTAGGGTGGCAGGGGCCACCGGGGAGCTGTTTTTT
TRBV7-9	once	-	TRBJ1-5	CASSLGPGANQPQHF	TGTGCCAGCAGCTTAGGTCCAGGGGCCAATCAGCCCCAGCATTTT
TRBV25-1	once	-	TRBJ1-2	CASSGWGSDGYTF	TGTGCCAGCAGTGGATGGGGCTCTGATGGCTACACCTTC
TRBV3-1/TRBV3-2	once	-	TRBJ2-5	CASSQAPEETQYF	TGTGCCAGCAGCCAAGCCCCAGAAGAGACCCAGTACTTC
TRBV27	-	-	TRBJ2-3	CATKHTAGGTDTQYF	TGTGCCACCAAGCACACCGCGGGTGGGACAGATACGCAGTATTTT
TRBV5-6	-	-	TRBJ1-1	CASSFQGKMNTEAFF	TGTGCCAGCAGCTTTCAGGGAAAAATGAACACTGAAGCTTTCTTT
TRBV6-5	-	-	TRBJ1-5	CASSYSPDRPQHF	TGTGCCAGCAGTTACTCACCGGACAGGCCCCAGCATTTT
TRBV30	few	TRBD2	TRBJ2-6	CAWSRGLGAWGANVLTF	TGTGCCTGGAGTAGGGGACTAGGGGCTTGGGGGGCCAACGTCCTGACTTTC
TRBV5-8	-	TRBD1	TRBJ1-5	CASSLVGTDKMPQHF	TGTGCCAGCAGCTTGGTAGGGACAGATAAAATGCCCCAGCATTTT
TRBV6-5	-	-	TRBJ2-5	CASSLRLFTGKETQYF	TGTGCCAGCAGTTTAAGGTTATTTACAGGGAAAGAGACCCAGTACTTC
TRBV5-6	-	-	TRBJ2-5	CASSWTPGSSWEETQYF	TGTGCCAGCAGCTGGACTCCGGGAAGCTCCTGGGAGGAGACCCAGTACTTC
TRBV5-1	-	-	TRBJ1-3	CASSSDSSGNTIYF	TGCGCCAGCAGCTCCGACAGCTCTGGAAACACCATATATTTT
TRBV7-9	-	TRBD1	TRBJ2-5	CASSLGQGRQETQYF	TGTGCCAGCAGCTTAGGACAGGGAAGGCAAGAGACCCAGTACTTC
TRBV5-4	-	TRBD2	TRBJ2-2	CASSPSRSSGGHTGELFF	TGTGCCAGCAGTCCGAGCCGCTCTAGCGGGGGGCACACCGGGGAGCTGTTTTTT
TRBV7-9	-	TRBD1	TRBJ1-5	CASSISGTGENQPQHF	TGTGCCAGCAGCATCTCCGGGACAGGGGAGAATCAGCCCCAGCATTTT
TRBV5-1	-	TRBD1	TRBJ1-4	CASAGQLNEKLFF	TGCGCCAGCGCGGGACAGTTGAATGAAAAACTGTTTTTT
TRBV19	-	-	TRBJ1-5	CASSQGRGQPQHF	TGTGCCAGTAGTCAGGGTAGGGGTCAGCCCCAGCATTTT
TRBV19	-	-	TRBJ1-4	CASARATNEKLFF	TGTGCCAGTGCGAGGGCAACTAATGAAAAACTGTTTTTT
TRBV5-8	-	-	TRBJ1-5	CASSLADFAVPNQPQHF	TGTGCCAGCAGCTTGGCCGACTTTGCGGTTCCCAATCAGCCCCAGCATTTT